This T cell receptor (beta chain) was captured by sequencing in a study of shared clonotypes between healthy human individuals. The germline CDR1 and CDR2 sequences are SGHTA and FQGNSA. V was cut by 5 bases and J by 8 bases, with 10 bases left in between. The CDR3 covers 12 residues. Deep was the level at which the assay was run. Using immunoSEQ multiplex PCR, the repertoire was profiled, and TCRdb retains in-frame clones only, with some absent. The sample holds approximately 1,000,000 clones, 77% seen once. Sequencing was carried out using memory CD4+ T cells from PBMCs. Subset noted: CD45RA-negative fraction. The sequence came from a man younger than 35 in good health. Some clones in this sample may be carry-over from other donors' samples. V is TRBV7-2 and J is TRBJ2-1; D possibly uses TRBD1 or TRBD2 (6 bases each). CDR3 amino acids: CASSRGGYEQFF. The CDR3 coding sequence is TGTGCCAGCAGCCGAGGGGGGTATGAGCAGTTCTTC.